Presented here are 5 T cell receptor beta chains from one specimen sequenced in a study of shared clonotypes between healthy human individuals. The table came from immunoSEQ multiplex PCR; TCRdb's copy has only in-frame clones and leaves some out. Here the sample spans 600,000 to 750,000 clones, about two thirds being singletons. Sequencing input: memory CD4+ T cells sorted from blood. The subset is: CD45RA-negative fraction. These receptors were obtained from a woman younger than 45 in good health.

J is TRBJ2-1 and V is TRBV19; D is possibly TRBD1 (5 bases). The CDR3 runs 14 residues. The germline CDR1 and CDR2 sequences are LNHDA and SQIVND (reference sequence). Trimming removed 5 bases at V and 10 bases at J, with 18 bases between. The CDR3 DNA sequence: TGTGCCAGTAGTGCCACCTCGAAGGGGAACGAGCAGTTCTTC. It is translated as CASSATSKGNEQFF.

The rearrangement uses TRBV27 and TRBJ2-7, with a tentative D call TRBD1 (5 bases). V was shortened by 6 bases and J by 2 bases, with 26 bases between the two germline ends. CDR3 length: 18 amino acids. CDR1 MNHEY and CDR2 SMNVEV come from the germline V gene (reference sequence). CDR3 protein: CASSLSKVTGLFPYEQYF. Here the CDR3 DNA reads TGTGCCAGCAGCTTAAGCAAGGTAACAGGTTTATTCCCCTACGAGCAGTACTTC.

The rearrangement joins TRBV4-1 to TRBJ1-5; no clear D gene. Germline-derived CDR1 and CDR2 are MGHRA and YSYEKL. Trimming removed 0 bases from V and 5 bases from J, with 11 bases in between. The CDR3 sequence is 15 residues long. CDR3 nucleotide sequence: TGCGCCAGCAGCCAAGATTTTGGAACCTATCAGCCCCAGCATTTT. Translating gives CASSQDFGTYQPQHF.

This clone was counted between two and nine times. This chain joins TRBV5-1 and TRBJ1-4, with 9 bases aligning to TRBD1. V lost 3 bases and J lost 2; bases outside the gene matches: 2. CDR1 is SGHRS, CDR2 YFSETQ, per germline. There are 15 residues in the CDR3. CDR3 in DNA: TGCGCCAGCAGCTGGGGGACAGGGACTAATGAAAAACTGTTTTTT. This sequence encodes CASSWGTGTNEKLFF.

The genes are TRBV7-8 and TRBJ2-1, with 8 bases lining up with TRBD2. Losses at the gene ends were 5 bases for V and 10 bases for J; bases not matched to a gene: 13. In germline, CDR1 is SGHVS, CDR2 FQNEAQ. This CDR3 has 15 amino acids. In DNA form, the CDR3 reads TGTGCCAGCAGCCTCCGAGCGGGCGGGGGGTTCGAGCAGTTCTTC. Its protein is CASSLRAGGGFEQFF.